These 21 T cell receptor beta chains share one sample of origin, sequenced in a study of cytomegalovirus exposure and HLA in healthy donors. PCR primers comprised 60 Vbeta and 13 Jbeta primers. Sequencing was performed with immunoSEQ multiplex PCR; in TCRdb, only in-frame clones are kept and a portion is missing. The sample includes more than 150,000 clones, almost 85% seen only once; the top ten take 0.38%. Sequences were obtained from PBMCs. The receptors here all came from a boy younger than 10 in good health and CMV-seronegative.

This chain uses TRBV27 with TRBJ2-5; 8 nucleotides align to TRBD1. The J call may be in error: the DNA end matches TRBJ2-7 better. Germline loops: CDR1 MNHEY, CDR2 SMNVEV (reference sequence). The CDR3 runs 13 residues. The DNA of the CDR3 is TGTGCCAGCTCCCGACAGGGGACCTACGAGCAGTACTTC. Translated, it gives CASSRQGTYEQYF.

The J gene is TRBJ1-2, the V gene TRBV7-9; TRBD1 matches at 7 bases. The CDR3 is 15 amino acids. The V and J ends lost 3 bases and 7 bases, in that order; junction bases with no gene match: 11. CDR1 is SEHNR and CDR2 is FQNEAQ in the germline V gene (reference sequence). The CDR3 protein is CASSLLNKGASGYTF. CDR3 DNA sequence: TGTGCCAGCAGCTTGCTAAATAAGGGGGCAAGTGGCTACACCTTC.

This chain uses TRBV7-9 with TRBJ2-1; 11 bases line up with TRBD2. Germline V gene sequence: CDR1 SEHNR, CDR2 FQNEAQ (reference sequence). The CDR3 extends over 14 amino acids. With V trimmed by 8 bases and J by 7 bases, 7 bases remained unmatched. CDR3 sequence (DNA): TGTGCCAGCCTTGTGACTAGCGGGATTAATGAGCAGTTCTTC. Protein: CASLVTSGINEQFF.

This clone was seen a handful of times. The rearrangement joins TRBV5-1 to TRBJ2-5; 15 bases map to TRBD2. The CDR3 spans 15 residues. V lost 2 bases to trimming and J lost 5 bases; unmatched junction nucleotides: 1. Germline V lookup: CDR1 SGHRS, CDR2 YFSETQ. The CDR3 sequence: CASSFGLAGGETQYF. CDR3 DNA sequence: TGCGCCAGCAGCTTCGGACTAGCGGGAGGGGAGACCCAGTACTTC. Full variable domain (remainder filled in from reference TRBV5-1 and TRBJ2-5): KAGVTQTPRYLIKTRGQQVTLSCSPISGHRSVSWYQQTPGQGLQFLFEYFSETQRNKGNFPGRFSGRQFSNSRSEMNVSTLELGDSALYLCASSFGLAGGETQYFGPGTRLLVL.

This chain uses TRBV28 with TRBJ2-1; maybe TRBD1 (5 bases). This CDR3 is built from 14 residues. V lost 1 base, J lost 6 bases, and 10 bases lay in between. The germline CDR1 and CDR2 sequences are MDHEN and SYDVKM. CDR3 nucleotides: TGTGCCAGCAGTTTATACAGGATAGGCAATGAGCAGTTCTTC. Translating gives CASSLYRIGNEQFF. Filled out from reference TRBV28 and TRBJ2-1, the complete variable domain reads DVKVTQSSRYLVKRTGEKVFLECVQDMDHENMFWYRQDPGLGLRLIYFSYDVKMKEKGDIPEGYSVSREKKERFSLILESASTNQTSMYLCASSLYRIGNEQFFGPGTRLTVL.

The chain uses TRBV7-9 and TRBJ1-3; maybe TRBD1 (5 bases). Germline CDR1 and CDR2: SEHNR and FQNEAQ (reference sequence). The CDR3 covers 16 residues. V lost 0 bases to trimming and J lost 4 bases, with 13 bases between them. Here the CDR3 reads CASSLAPQALGNTIYF. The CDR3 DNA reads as TGTGCCAGCAGCTTAGCACCACAGGCCCTAGGAAACACCATATATTTT. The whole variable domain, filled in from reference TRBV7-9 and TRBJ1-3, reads DTGVSQNPRHKITKRGQNVTFRCDPISEHNRLYWYRQTLGQGPEFLTYFQNEAQLEKSRLLSDRFSAERPKGSFSTLEIQRTEQGDSAMYLCASSLAPQALGNTIYFGEGSWLTVV.

CDR3 DNA sequence: TGTGCCAGCAGTTTACTTCCTAATGAAAAACTGTTTTTT. Translating gives CASSLLPNEKLFF. The chain links TRBV27 to TRBJ1-4, with D hard to call. This CDR3 is 13 amino acids long. Germline-derived CDR1 and CDR2 are MNHEY and SMNVEV (reference sequence). The V gene lost 2 bases and the J gene lost 3 bases, with 4 bases spanning the gap.

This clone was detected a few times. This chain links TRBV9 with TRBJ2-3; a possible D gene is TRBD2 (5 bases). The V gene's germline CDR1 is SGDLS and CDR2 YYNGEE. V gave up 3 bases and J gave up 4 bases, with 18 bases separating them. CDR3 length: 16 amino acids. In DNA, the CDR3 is TGTGCCAGCAGCGCAGAACAGCCTTTGGGAGCAGATACGCAGTATTTT. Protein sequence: CASSAEQPLGADTQYF.

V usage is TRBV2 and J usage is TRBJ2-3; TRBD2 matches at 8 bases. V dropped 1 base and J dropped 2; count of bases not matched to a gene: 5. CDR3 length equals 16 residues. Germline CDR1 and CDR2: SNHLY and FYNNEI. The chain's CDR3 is CASSEDQGLATDTQYF. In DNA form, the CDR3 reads TGTGCCAGCAGTGAAGACCAAGGACTAGCCACAGATACGCAGTATTTT.

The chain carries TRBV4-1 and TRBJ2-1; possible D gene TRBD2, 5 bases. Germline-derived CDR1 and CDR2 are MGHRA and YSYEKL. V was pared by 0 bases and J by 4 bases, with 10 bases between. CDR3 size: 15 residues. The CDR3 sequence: CASSQERELYNEQFF. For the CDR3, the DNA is TGCGCCAGCAGCCAAGAAAGGGAGTTGTACAATGAGCAGTTCTTC.

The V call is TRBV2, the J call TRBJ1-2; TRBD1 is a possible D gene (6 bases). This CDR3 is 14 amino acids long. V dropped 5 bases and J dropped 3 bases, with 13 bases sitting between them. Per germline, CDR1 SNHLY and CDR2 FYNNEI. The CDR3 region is CASSRAGADYGYTF. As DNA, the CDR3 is TGTGCCAGCAGTCGGGCAGGGGCTGACTATGGCTACACCTTC.

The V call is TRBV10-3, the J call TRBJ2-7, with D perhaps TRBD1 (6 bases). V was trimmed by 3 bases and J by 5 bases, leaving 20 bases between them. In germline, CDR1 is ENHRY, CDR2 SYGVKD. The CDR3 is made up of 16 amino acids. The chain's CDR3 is CAISEYRDPSFDEQYF. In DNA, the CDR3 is TGTGCCATCAGTGAATACAGGGACCCCTCCTTTGACGAGCAGTACTTC.

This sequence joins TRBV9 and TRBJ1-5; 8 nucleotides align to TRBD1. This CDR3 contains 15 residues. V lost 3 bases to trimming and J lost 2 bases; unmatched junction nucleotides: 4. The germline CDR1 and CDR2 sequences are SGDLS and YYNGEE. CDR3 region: CASSAGTGGNQPQHF. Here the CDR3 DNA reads TGTGCCAGCAGCGCCGGGACAGGAGGCAATCAGCCCCAGCATTTT.

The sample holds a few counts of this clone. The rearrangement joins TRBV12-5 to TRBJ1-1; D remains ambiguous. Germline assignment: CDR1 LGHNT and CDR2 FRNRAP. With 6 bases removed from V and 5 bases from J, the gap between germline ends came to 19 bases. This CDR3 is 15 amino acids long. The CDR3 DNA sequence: TGTGCTAGTGGGCCCCTGGGAGGAGGGTTGACTGAAGCTTTCTTT. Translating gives CASGPLGGGLTEAFF.

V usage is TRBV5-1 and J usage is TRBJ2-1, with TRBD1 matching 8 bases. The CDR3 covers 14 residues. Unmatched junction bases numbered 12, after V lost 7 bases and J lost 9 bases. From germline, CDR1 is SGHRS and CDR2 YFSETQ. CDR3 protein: CASGPGQEPSEQFF. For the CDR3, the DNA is TGCGCCAGCGGTCCGGGACAGGAGCCCTCTGAGCAGTTCTTC.

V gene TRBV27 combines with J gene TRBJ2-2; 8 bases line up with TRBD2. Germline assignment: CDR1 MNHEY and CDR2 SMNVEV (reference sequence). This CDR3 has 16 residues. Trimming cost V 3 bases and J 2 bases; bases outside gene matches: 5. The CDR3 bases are TGTGCCAGCAGTTTTATTAGCGGGACAAACACCGGGGAGCTGTTTTTT. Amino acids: CASSFISGTNTGELFF.

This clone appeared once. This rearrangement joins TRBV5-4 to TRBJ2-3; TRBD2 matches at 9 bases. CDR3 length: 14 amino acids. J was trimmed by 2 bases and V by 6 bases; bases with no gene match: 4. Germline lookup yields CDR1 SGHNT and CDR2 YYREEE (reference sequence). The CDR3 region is CASIAGEVTDTQYF. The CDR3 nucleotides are TGTGCCAGCATAGCGGGAGAGGTCACAGATACGCAGTATTTT.

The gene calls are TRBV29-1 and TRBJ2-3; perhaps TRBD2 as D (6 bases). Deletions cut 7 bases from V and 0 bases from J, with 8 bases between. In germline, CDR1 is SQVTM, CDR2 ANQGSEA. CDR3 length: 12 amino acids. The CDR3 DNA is TGCAGCGGGCGGGACAGCACAGATACGCAGTATTTT. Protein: CSGRDSTDTQYF.

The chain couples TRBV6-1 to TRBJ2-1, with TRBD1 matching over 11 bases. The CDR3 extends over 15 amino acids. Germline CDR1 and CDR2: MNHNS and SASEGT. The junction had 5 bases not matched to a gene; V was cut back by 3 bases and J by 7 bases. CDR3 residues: CASSDRTGGFNEQFF. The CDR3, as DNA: TGTGCCAGCAGTGACCGGACAGGGGGCTTTAATGAGCAGTTCTTC.

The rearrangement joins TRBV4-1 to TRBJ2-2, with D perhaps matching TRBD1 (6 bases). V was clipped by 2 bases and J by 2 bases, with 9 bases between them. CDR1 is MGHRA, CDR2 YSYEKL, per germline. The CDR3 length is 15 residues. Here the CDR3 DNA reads TGCGCCAGCAGCCAATGGACAGTTAACACCGGGGAGCTGTTTTTT. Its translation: CASSQWTVNTGELFF.

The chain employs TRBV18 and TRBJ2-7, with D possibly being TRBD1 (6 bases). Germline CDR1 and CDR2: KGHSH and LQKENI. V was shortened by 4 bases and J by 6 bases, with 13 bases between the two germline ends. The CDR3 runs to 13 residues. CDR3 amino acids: CASSQQDSLEQYF. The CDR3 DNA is TGTGCCAGCTCACAACAGGACAGCCTCGAGCAGTACTTC.